A single sample gave rise to the 30 T cell receptor beta chains below, sequenced in a study of blood T cells in healthy people across ages. Primed by a sample-barcoded 5' primer and a J-beta primer mix, a second PCR proceeded for roughly 6 to 12 cycles. TCRdb processed the 5' RACE reads anew with MiXCR; each CDR3 protein has one entry. The sample holds around 1,000,000 distinct CDR3 sequences, approximately 25% seen once. This same sample was also taken into another study, of T cells of mothers and their children.

Sequencing used blood. The source is a girl aged 2-10 years in good health.

The genes are TRBV5-1 and TRBJ2-1, with TRBD2 matching over 8 bases. Germline-derived CDR1 and CDR2 are SGHRS and YFSETQ. V trimming: 0 bases; J trimming: 7 bases; junction bases outside the gene matches: 9. The CDR3 is 16 amino acids. The CDR3 here is CASSLVGPGGGNEQFF. In DNA, the CDR3 is TGCGCCAGCAGCTTGGTCGGACCGGGAGGGGGGAATGAGCAGTTCTTC.

The chain has TRBV9 and TRBJ2-5; TRBD2 might be the D (6 bases). The CDR3 spans 15 residues. Germline V CDR1 and CDR2: SGDLS, YYNGEE. Between the trimmed V and J ends, which lost 0 bases and 5 bases, there was a span of 14 bases. In DNA, the CDR3 is TGTGCCAGCAGCGTAGGCCCAGGGAGCGGGGAGACCCAGTACTTC. Translation: CASSVGPGSGETQYF. The full variable domain, completed using reference TRBV9 and TRBJ2-5, is DSGVTQTPKHLITATGQRVTLRCSPRSGDLSVYWYQQSLDQGLQFLIQYYNGEERAKGNILERFSAQQFPDLHSELNLSSLELGDSALYFCASSVGPGSGETQYFGPGTRLLVL.

This chain uses TRBV29-1 with TRBJ2-5; D unclear. The end of the DNA fits TRBJ2-7 better, so the J call may be wrong. This CDR3 has 11 amino acids. Germline V lookup: CDR1 SQVTM, CDR2 ANQGSEA. The CDR3 DNA is TGCAGCGTTGACAACACCTACGAGCAGTACTTC. Translation gives CSVDNTYEQYF.

In its sample, this clonotype was seen a few times. The V and J genes are TRBV28 and TRBJ2-5, with TRBD1 identical over 7 bases. This CDR3 spans 14 amino acids. Germline V gene lookup returns CDR1 MDHEN and CDR2 SYDVKM. Germline trimming cut 7 bases from V and 5 bases from J; bases unmatched to any gene: 10. As DNA, the CDR3 is TGTGCCAGCACTCAAGCAGGGGGTGGCGAGACCCAGTACTTC. It is translated as CASTQAGGGETQYF.

This clonotype was seen only a few times. The chain links TRBV4-2 to TRBJ2-5; D unclear. V shed 2 bases and J shed 7 bases, with 23 bases lying between them. The CDR3 loop spans 17 amino acids. Germline CDR1 and CDR2: LGHNA and YNFKEQ. The CDR3 region has the DNA TGTGCCAGCAGCCAACCCTGGACGGCCGAAGAGGAAGGGACCCAGTACTTC. This encodes CASSQPWTAEEEGTQYF.

V is TRBV29-1 and J is TRBJ2-3, with 7 bases aligning to TRBD2. The CDR3 totals 13 residues. Germline lookup yields CDR1 SQVTM and CDR2 ANQGSEA. V was clipped by 8 bases and J by 5 bases; unmatched bases: 10. The CDR3 reads CSFHGGTGDTQYF. The CDR3 DNA sequence: TGCAGCTTCCACGGGGGGACTGGAGATACGCAGTATTTT.

This clonotype was observed a handful of times. This chain uses TRBV27 with TRBJ2-7, with TRBD1 matching 8 bases. The CDR3 is made up of 17 amino acids. CDR1 is MNHEY, CDR2 SMNVEV, per germline (reference sequence). V trimming: 3 bases; J trimming: 0 bases; junction bases outside the gene matches: 10. The CDR3 DNA follows: TGTGCCAGCAGTTTCAACGTAGACAGGGGCGTCTCCTACGAGCAGTACTTC. It specifies CASSFNVDRGVSYEQYF.

This clonotype appeared once. The V gene is TRBV7-9, the J gene TRBJ1-2; D not certain. Between the trimmed V and J ends, which lost 7 bases and 8 bases, there was a span of 14 bases. CDR1 and CDR2 from the germline V gene are SEHNR and FQNEAQ (reference sequence). The CDR3 is made up of 12 amino acids. CDR3 loop: CASTQDDDGYTF. CDR3 nucleotides: TGTGCCAGCACCCAGGACGACGACGGCTACACCTTC.

This clonotype was recorded a few times. The chain couples TRBV29-1 to TRBJ2-1; TRBD2 aligns across 8 bases. The V gene end was trimmed by 3 bases and the J gene end by 2 bases; junction bases not matched to a gene: 9. In germline, CDR1 is SQVTM, CDR2 ANQGSEA. This CDR3 is 16 amino acids long. The CDR3 loop is CSVEVLSGVTYNEQFF. CDR3 bases: TGCAGCGTTGAGGTTCTTAGCGGGGTGACCTACAATGAGCAGTTCTTC.

On this clonotype itself: The conserved phenylalanine or tryptophan is not found at the CDR3 terminus, so this likely reflects a read error. The rearrangement uses TRBV28 and TRBJ2-1; D perhaps matches TRBD2 (5 bases). The CDR3 has 15 residues. Trimming removed 6 bases from V and 0 bases from J, with 12 bases in between. Germline CDR1 and CDR2: MDHEN and SYDVKM. Written as DNA, the CDR3 is TGTGCCAGCAGGGGAGACGTCAGCTCCTACAATGAGCAGTTCCTC. It translates to CASRGDVSSYNEQFL.

This clonotype was picked up a small number of times. J is TRBJ2-7 and V is TRBV7-2, with D perhaps assigned TRBD1 or TRBD2 (7 bases each). Germline CDR1 and CDR2: SGHTA and FQGNSA. The CDR3 sequence is 15 residues long. V was trimmed by 6 bases and J by 3 bases, leaving 18 bases between them. As DNA, the CDR3 is TGTGCCAGCAGTACCCTCAGCGGGACAGACTACGAGCAGTACTTC. Translated: CASSTLSGTDYEQYF.

The chain joins TRBV4-2 to TRBJ2-7; 10 bases are shared with TRBD2. Germline CDR1 reads LGHNA; CDR2 reads YNFKEQ. The CDR3 runs 16 residues. With 0 bases clipped from V and 7 bases from J, the junction kept 9 bases outside the gene matches. The CDR3 DNA follows: TGTGCCAGCAGCCAAGATGGCACTAGCGGGGTGTATGAGCAGTACTTC. This gives the protein CASSQDGTSGVYEQYF.

This clonotype was seen a few times. CDR3 region: CSVAGVQYEQYF. The CDR3 coding sequence is TGCAGCGTTGCGGGCGTGCAGTACGAGCAGTACTTC. This chain links TRBV29-1 with TRBJ2-7; no firm D call. The germline V gene has CDR1 SQVTM and CDR2 ANQGSEA. The CDR3 runs 12 residues. Trimming shortened V by 4 bases and J by 4 bases, and 11 bases separated the two germline ends.

The gene calls are TRBV6-6 and TRBJ1-2; 7 nucleotides agree with TRBD1. The V segment lost 4 bases and the J segment 4 bases; nucleotides outside the gene matches: 9. This CDR3 has 15 amino acids. Germline V gene lookup returns CDR1 MNHNY and CDR2 SVGAGI (reference sequence). CDR3 protein: CASSSPPQGTYGYTF. The CDR3 DNA reads TGTGCCAGCAGTTCCCCGCCACAGGGGACCTATGGCTACACCTTC.

This clonotype showed up just a few times. V and J are TRBV7-9 and TRBJ1-2; 8 bases fit TRBD1. CDR3 length: 15 residues. V gave up 5 bases and J gave up 5 bases; unmatched junction bases: 10. Per germline, CDR1 SEHNR and CDR2 FQNEAQ (reference sequence). CDR3 region: CASSPRTGNSYGYTF. CDR3 DNA sequence: TGTGCCAGCAGCCCCCGGACAGGGAATTCTTATGGCTACACCTTC.

This sequence joins TRBV7-9 and TRBJ2-5; 7 nucleotides agree with TRBD1. The CDR3 loop spans 14 amino acids. From germline, CDR1 is SEHNR and CDR2 FQNEAQ (reference sequence). After removal of 6 bases from V and 2 bases from J, the junction contained 6 bases not matched to a gene. CDR3 coding DNA: TGTGCCAGCAGTTACAGGGGTGAGCAAGAGACCCAGTACTTC. This gives the protein CASSYRGEQETQYF.

This clonotype showed up just a few times. This chain connects TRBV21-1 to TRBJ2-3. TRBV21-1 is flagged as a pseudogene. The CDR3 sequence is 14 residues long. The CDR3, as DNA: TGTGCCAGCAGCAAAGTCACGACTACAGATACGCAGTATTTT. Amino acids: CASSKVTTTDTQYF.

The chain employs TRBV7-2 and TRBJ2-7, with D possibly being TRBD2 (5 bases). The CDR3 runs to 16 residues. Germline values: CDR1 SGHTA, CDR2 FQGNSA. V shed 2 bases and J shed 0 bases, with 14 bases lying between them. DNA of the CDR3: TGTGCCAGCAGCTTATCTCCGTCGGGAAGCTCCTACGAGCAGTACTTC. This gives the protein CASSLSPSGSSYEQYF. Full variable domain (outside the CDR3, taken from reference TRBV7-2 and TRBJ2-7): GAGVSQSPSNKVTEKGKDVELRCDPISGHTALYWYRQSLGQGLEFLIYFQGNSAPDKSGLPSDRFSAERTGGSVSTLTIQRTQQEDSAVYLCASSLSPSGSSYEQYFGPGTRLTVT.

This clonotype was counted many times. This chain uses TRBV20-1 with TRBJ2-1; D not resolved. Germline-derived CDR1 and CDR2 are DFQATT and SNEGSKA (reference sequence). Trimming cost V 0 bases and J 9 bases, with 21 bases left between them. CDR3 size: 16 residues. The chain's CDR3 is CSARDHTKGLWAEQFF. CDR3 sequence (DNA): TGCAGTGCTAGAGATCACACAAAGGGATTATGGGCTGAGCAGTTCTTC.

The table lists this clonotype with a few counts. The chain has TRBV28 and TRBJ2-7, with 8 bases matching TRBD2. The CDR3 has 15 amino acids. The junction had 11 bases not matched to a gene; V was cut back by 5 bases and J by 5 bases. Germline lookup yields CDR1 MDHEN and CDR2 SYDVKM. CDR3 loop: CASSPRGGSNHEQYF. CDR3 DNA sequence: TGTGCCAGCAGTCCTCGGGGGGGGAGTAACCACGAGCAGTACTTC.

This clonotype was detected only a few times. The CDR3 nucleotides are TGTGCCAGCAGTCCATCTAGCGGGAGATACAATGAGCAGTTCTTC. This gives the protein CASSPSSGRYNEQFF. This chain links TRBV27 with TRBJ2-1; 10 nucleotides match TRBD2. Germline loops: CDR1 MNHEY, CDR2 SMNVEV (reference sequence). The V segment lost 5 bases and the J segment 4 bases; nucleotides outside the gene matches: 5. The CDR3 spans 15 residues.

This clonotype has just a few counts. This sequence joins TRBV28 and TRBJ2-5; D is possibly TRBD1 (5 bases). The J call may be in error: the DNA end matches TRBJ2-7 better. The CDR3 extends over 14 amino acids. Germline loops: CDR1 MDHEN, CDR2 SYDVKM. CDR3 coding DNA: TGTGCCAGCAGTTTACAGGGCAGATTCTACGAGCAGTACTTC. It is translated as CASSLQGRFYEQYF.

The chain recombines TRBV20-1 with TRBJ1-4; 10 bases agree with TRBD1. V dropped 2 bases and J dropped 7; count of bases not matched to a gene: 4. The CDR3 has 14 residues. Germline CDR1 reads DFQATT; CDR2 reads SNEGSKA (reference sequence). CDR3 protein: CSARSGQGFEKLFF. The CDR3 bases are TGCAGTGCTAGATCGGGACAGGGGTTTGAAAAACTGTTTTTT.

V usage is TRBV4-1 and J usage is TRBJ2-7; D unclear. CDR1 and CDR2 (germline): MGHRA, YSYEKL. V shed 4 bases and J shed 3 bases, with 13 bases lying between them. The CDR3 totals 14 residues. CDR3 in amino acids: CASSPGAGFYEQYF. In DNA, the CDR3 is TGCGCCAGCAGCCCCGGTGCCGGGTTCTACGAGCAGTACTTC.

V usage is TRBV12-3 or TRBV12-4 and J usage is TRBJ1-4, with 8 bases aligning to TRBD1. This CDR3 contains 14 residues. Trimming took 5 bases from V and 8 from J; bases not matched to a gene: 7. CDR3 DNA sequence: TGTGCCAGCAGTCCCCACACAGGGGGGGAAAAACTGTTTTTT. It yields the protein CASSPHTGGEKLFF.

This clonotype was seen only once. The chain uses TRBV5-1 and TRBJ2-5; D is unclear. Germline assignment: CDR1 SGHRS and CDR2 YFSETQ. The V gene lost 4 bases and the J gene lost 3 bases, with 13 bases spanning the gap. CDR3 size: 14 residues. The CDR3 nucleotides are TGCGCCAGCAGCACTAACAGAGTCGAAGAGACCCAGTACTTC. This translates into CASSTNRVEETQYF.

This clonotype appeared a few times. This chain uses TRBV27 with TRBJ1-1; D is unclear. Per the germline V gene, CDR1 is MNHEY and CDR2 is SMNVEV (reference sequence). The CDR3 sequence is 13 residues long. V dropped 0 bases and J dropped 4 bases, with 6 bases sitting between them. Here the CDR3 DNA reads TGTGCCAGCAGTTTATCTGGAAGCACTGAAGCTTTCTTT. It specifies CASSLSGSTEAFF.

The chain joins TRBV9 to TRBJ2-5, with 14 bases that match TRBD2. The closer fit of TRBJ2-7 to the DNA end suggests the J call may be wrong. Germline V CDR1 and CDR2: SGDLS, YYNGEE. CDR3 length: 16 amino acids. The CDR3 sequence is CASSVSGLAGVDEQYF. DNA for the CDR3: TGTGCCAGCAGCGTATCGGGACTAGCGGGAGTCGACGAGCAGTACTTC.

This clonotype was seen a handful of times. A much larger clone lies one base from this, so it may be a read error. No conserved phenylalanine or tryptophan is present at the end of the CDR3, so a read error is the likely explanation. The chain is built from TRBV7-8 and TRBJ1-2; D perhaps matches TRBD1 (6 bases). With 1 base removed from V and 4 bases from J, the gap between germline ends came to 13 bases. This CDR3 region has 15 residues. Germline V gene lookup returns CDR1 SGHVS and CDR2 FQNEAQ. CDR3 amino acids: CASSLVEWGAYGYTL. Here the CDR3 DNA reads TGTGCCAGCAGCTTAGTTGAATGGGGGGCCTATGGCTACACCCTC.

This chain links TRBV20-1 with TRBJ2-7; possibly TRBD2 for D (5 bases). Germline lookup yields CDR1 DFQATT and CDR2 SNEGSKA (reference sequence). V lost 5 bases to trimming and J lost 5 bases, with 19 bases between them. The CDR3 loop spans 14 amino acids. The CDR3 is CSARRGGLGNEQYF. CDR3 DNA sequence: TGCAGTGCTCGACGGGGTGGATTGGGTAACGAGCAGTACTTC.